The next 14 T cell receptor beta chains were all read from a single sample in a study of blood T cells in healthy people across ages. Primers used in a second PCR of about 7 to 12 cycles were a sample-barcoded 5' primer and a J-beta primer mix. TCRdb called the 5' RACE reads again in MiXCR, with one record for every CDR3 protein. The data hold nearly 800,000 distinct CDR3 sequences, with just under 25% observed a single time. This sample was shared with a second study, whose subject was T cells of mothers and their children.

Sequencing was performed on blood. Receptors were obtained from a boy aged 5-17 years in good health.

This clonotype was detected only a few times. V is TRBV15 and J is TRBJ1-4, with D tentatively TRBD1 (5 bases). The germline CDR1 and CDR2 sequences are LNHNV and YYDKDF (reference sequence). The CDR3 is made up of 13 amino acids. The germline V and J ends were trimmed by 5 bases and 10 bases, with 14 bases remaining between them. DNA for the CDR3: TGTGCCACCAGCTTGGGGCCGGGTGGAAAACTGTTTTTT. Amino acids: CATSLGPGGKLFF.

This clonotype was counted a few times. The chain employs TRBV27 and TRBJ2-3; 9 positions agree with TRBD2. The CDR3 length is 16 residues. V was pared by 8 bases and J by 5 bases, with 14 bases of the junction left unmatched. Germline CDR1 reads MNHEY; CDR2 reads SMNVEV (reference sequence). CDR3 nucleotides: TGTGCCAGCTCCCTTAGGAGGAGCGGGGGGTTAGATACGCAGTATTTT. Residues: CASSLRRSGGLDTQYF.

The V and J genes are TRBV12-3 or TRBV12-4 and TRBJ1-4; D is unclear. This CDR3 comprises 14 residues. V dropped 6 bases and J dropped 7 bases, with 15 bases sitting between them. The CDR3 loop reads CASRSGEGGEKLFF. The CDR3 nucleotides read TGTGCCAGCAGGTCCGGGGAGGGAGGTGAAAAACTGTTTTTT.

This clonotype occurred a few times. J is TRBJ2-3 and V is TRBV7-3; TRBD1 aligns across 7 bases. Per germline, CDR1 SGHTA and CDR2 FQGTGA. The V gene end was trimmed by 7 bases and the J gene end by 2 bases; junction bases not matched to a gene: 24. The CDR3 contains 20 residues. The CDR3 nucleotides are TGTGCCAGCATCCTTAGAGCCGGGACAGCCAACACGAAACACACAGATACGCAGTATTTT. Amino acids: CASILRAGTANTKHTDTQYF.

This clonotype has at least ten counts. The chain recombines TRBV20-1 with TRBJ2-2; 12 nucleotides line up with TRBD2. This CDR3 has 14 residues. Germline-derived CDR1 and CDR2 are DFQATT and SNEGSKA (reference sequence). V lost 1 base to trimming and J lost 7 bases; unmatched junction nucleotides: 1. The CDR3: CSARGLAGVGELFF. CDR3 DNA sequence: TGCAGTGCTAGAGGACTAGCGGGAGTCGGGGAGCTGTTTTTT.

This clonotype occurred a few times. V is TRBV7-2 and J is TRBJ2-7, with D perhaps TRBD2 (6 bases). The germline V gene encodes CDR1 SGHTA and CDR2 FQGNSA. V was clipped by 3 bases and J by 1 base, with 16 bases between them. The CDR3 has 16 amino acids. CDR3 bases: TGTGCCAGCAGCTTTTGGGGAGGCGGGGATTCCTACGAGCAGTACTTC. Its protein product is CASSFWGGGDSYEQYF.

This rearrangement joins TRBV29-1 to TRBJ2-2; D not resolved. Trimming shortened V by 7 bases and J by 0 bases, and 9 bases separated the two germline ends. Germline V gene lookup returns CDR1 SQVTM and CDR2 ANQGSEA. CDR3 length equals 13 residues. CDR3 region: CSARHSNTGELFF. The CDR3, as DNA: TGCAGCGCCCGGCATTCGAACACCGGGGAGCTGTTTTTT.

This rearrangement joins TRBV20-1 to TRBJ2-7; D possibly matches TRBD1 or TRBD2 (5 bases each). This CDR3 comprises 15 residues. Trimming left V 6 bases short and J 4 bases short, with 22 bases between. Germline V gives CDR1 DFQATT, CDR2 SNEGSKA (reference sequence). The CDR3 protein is CSAGDEGRRAYEQYF. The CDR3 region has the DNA TGCAGTGCCGGGGATGAGGGGCGGCGGGCTTACGAGCAGTACTTC.

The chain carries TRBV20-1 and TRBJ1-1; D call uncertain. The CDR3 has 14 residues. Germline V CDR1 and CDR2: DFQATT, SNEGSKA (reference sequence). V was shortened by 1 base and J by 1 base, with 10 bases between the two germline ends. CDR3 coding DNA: TGCAGTGCTAGAGTTGCAGTAACGAACACTGAAGCTTTCTTT. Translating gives CSARVAVTNTEAFF.

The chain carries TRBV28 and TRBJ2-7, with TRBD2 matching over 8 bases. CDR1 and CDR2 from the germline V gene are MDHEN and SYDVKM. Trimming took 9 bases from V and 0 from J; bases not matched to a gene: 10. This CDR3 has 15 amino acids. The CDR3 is CASSKPSGSSYEQYF. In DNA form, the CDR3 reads TGTGCCAGTTCCAAACCCAGCGGGAGCTCCTACGAGCAGTACTTC.

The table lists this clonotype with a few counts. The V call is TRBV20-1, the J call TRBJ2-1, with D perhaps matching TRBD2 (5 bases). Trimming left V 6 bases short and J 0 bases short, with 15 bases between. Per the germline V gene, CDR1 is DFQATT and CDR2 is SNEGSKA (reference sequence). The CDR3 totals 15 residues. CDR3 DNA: TGCAGTGCGAGGCCCGGCGGAGGCTCCTACAATGAGCAGTTCTTC. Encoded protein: CSARPGGGSYNEQFF.

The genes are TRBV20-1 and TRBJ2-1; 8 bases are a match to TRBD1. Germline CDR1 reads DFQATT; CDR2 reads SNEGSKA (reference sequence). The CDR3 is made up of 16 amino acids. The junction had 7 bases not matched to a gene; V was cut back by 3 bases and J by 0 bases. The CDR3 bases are TGCAGTGCTAGGAGCCGGGACAGGATCTCCTACAATGAGCAGTTCTTC. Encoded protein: CSARSRDRISYNEQFF.

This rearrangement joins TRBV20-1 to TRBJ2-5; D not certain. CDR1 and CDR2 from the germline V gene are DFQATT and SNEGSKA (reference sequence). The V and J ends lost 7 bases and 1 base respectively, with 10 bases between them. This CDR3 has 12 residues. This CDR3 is CSGGQRQETQYF. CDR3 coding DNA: TGCAGTGGAGGCCAGCGCCAAGAGACCCAGTACTTC.

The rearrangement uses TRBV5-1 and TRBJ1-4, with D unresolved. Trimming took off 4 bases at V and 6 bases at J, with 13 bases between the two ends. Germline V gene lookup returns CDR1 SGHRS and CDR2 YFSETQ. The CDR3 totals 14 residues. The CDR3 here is CASSRSGRDEKLFF. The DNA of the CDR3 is TGCGCCAGCAGCCGTTCGGGTCGAGATGAAAAACTGTTTTTT.